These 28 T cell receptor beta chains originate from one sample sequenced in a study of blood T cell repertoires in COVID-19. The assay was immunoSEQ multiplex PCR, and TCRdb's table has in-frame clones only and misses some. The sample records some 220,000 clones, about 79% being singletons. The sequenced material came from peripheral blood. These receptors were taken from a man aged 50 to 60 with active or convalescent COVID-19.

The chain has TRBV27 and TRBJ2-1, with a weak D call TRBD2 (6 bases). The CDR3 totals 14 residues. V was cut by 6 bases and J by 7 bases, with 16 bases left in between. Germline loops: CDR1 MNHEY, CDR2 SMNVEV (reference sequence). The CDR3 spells CASRVAARENEQFF. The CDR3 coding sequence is TGTGCCAGCAGAGTAGCGGCCAGAGAGAATGAGCAGTTCTTC.

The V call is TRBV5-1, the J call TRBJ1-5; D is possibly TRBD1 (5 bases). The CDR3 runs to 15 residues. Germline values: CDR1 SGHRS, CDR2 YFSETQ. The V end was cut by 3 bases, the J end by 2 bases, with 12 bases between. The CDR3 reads CASSWDSGGNQPQHF. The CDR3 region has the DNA TGCGCCAGCAGCTGGGACTCGGGGGGCAATCAGCCCCAGCATTTT.

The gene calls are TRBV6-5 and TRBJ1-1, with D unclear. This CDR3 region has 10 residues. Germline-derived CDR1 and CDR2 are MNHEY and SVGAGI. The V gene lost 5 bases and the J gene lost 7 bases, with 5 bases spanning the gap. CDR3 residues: CASSPFEAFF. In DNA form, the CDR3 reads TGTGCCAGCAGTCCCTTTGAAGCTTTCTTT.

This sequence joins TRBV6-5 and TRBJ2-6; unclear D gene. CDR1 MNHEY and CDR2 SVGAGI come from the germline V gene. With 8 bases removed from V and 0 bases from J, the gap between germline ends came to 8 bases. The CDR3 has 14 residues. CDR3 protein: CASAAGSGANVLTF. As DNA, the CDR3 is TGTGCCAGCGCGGCCGGCTCTGGGGCCAACGTCCTGACTTTC.

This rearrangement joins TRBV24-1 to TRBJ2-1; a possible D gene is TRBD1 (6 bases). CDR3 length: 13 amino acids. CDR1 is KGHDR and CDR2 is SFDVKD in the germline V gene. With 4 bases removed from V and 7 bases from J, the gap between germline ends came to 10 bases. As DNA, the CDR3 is TGTGCCACCAGTGAAGACAGGTTGAATGAGCAGTTCTTC. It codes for CATSEDRLNEQFF.

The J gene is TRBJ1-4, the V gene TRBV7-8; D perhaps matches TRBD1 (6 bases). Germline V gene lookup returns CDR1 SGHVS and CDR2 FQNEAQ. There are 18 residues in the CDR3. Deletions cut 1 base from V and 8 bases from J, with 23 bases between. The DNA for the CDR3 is TGTGCCAGCAGCTTAGGTTTCGTCTCGGCAGGGGTTGGGGAAAAACTGTTTTTT. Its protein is CASSLGFVSAGVGEKLFF.

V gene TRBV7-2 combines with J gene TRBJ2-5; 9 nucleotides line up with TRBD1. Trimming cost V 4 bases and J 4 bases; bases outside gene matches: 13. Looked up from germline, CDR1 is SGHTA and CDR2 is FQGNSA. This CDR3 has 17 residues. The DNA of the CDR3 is TGTGCCAGCAGCTCCCTCGGGGGACAGGGAGCGCGAGAGACCCAGTACTTC. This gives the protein CASSSLGGQGARETQYF.

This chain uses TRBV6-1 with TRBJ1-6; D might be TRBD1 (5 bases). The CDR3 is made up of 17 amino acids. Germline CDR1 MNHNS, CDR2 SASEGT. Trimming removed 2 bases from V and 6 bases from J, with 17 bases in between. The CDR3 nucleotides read TGTGCCAGCAGTGAAAACGTGGGGCAGCCGTTTAATTCACCCCTCCACTTT. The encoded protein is CASSENVGQPFNSPLHF.

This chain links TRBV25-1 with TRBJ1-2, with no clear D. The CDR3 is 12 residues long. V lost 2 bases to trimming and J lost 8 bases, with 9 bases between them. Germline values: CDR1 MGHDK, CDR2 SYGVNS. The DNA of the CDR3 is TGTGCCAGCAGTGAACATCCGGGAGGCTACACCTTC. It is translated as CASSEHPGGYTF.

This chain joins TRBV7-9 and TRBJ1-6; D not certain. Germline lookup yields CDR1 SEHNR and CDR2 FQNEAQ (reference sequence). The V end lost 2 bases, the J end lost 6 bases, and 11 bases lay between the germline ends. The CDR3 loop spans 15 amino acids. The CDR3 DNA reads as TGTGCCAGCAGCTTATGGGCCGGTGGTAATTCACCCCTCCACTTT. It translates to CASSLWAGGNSPLHF.

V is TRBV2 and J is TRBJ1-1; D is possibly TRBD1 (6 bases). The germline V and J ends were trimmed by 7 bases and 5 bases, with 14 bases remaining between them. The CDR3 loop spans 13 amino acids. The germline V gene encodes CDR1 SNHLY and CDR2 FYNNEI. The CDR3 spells CASNLGADTEAFF. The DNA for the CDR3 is TGTGCCAGCAACCTGGGGGCGGATACTGAAGCTTTCTTT.

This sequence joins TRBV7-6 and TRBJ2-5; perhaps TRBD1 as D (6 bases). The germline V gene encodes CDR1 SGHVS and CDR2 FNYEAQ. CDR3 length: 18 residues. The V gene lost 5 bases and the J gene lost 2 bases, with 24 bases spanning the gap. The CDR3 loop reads CASSPRSRTATIQETQYF. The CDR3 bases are TGTGCCAGCAGCCCACGGAGTAGGACAGCTACTATACAAGAGACCCAGTACTTC.

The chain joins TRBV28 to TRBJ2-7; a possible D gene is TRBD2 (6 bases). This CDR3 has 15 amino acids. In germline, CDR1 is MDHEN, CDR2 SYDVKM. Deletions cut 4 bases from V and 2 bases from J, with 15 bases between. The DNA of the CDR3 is TGTGCCAGCAGTTGGTCCCCGGGAGCGACCTACGAGCAGTACTTC. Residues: CASSWSPGATYEQYF.

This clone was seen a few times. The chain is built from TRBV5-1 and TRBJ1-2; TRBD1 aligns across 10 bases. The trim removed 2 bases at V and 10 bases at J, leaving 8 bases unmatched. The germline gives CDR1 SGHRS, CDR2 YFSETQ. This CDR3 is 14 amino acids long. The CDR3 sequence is CASSLTGTGEAYTF. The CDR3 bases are TGCGCCAGCAGCTTAACCGGGACAGGGGAGGCCTACACCTTC.

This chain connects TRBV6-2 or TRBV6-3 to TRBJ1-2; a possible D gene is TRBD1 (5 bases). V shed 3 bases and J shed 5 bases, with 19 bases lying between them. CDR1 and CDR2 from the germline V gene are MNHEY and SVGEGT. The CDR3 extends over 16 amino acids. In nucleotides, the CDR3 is TGTGCCAGCAGTTATTGGAGCCGGCCGGGGACTTATGGCTACACCTTC. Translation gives CASSYWSRPGTYGYTF.

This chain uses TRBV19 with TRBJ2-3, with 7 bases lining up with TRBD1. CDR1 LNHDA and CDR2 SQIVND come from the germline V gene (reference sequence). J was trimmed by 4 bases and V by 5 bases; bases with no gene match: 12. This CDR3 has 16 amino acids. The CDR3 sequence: CASSSQPRTGSDTQYF. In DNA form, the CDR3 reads TGTGCCAGTAGTTCCCAACCCCGGACAGGATCAGATACGCAGTATTTT.

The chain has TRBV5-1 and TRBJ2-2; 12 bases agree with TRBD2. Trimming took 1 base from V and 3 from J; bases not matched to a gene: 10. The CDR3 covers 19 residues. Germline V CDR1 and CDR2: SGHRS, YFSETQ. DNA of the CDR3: TGCGCCAGCAGCTTGCGAGCTAGCGGGAGGGCCCCCTACACCGGGGAGCTGTTTTTT. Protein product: CASSLRASGRAPYTGELFF. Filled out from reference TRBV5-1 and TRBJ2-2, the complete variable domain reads KAGVTQTPRYLIKTRGQQVTLSCSPISGHRSVSWYQQTPGQGLQFLFEYFSETQRNKGNFPGRFSGRQFSNSRSEMNVSTLELGDSALYLCASSLRASGRAPYTGELFFGEGSRLTVL.

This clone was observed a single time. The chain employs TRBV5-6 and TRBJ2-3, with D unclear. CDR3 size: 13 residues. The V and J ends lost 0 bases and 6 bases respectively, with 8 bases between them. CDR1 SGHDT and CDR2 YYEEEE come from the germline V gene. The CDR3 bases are TGTGCCAGCAGCTTGGCCAGTTTCGATACGCAGTATTTT. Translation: CASSLASFDTQYF.

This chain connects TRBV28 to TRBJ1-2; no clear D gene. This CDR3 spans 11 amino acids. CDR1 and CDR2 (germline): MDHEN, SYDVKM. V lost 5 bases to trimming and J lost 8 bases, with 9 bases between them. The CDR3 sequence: CASSREKGYTF. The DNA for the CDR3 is TGTGCCAGCAGTAGGGAGAAGGGCTACACCTTC.

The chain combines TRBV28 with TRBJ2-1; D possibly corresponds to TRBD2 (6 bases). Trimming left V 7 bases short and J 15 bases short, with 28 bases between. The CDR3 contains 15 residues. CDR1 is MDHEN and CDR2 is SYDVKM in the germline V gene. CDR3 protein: CASNSAGGPEGWPFF. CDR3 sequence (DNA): TGTGCCAGCAATAGTGCAGGAGGGCCAGAGGGTTGGCCGTTCTTC.

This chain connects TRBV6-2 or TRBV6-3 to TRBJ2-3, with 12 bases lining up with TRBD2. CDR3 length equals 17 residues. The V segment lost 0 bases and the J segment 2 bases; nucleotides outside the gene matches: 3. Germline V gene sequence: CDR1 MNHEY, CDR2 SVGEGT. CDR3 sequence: CASSYSGTSGFTDTQYF. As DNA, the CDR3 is TGTGCCAGCAGTTACTCAGGGACTAGCGGGTTCACAGATACGCAGTATTTT.

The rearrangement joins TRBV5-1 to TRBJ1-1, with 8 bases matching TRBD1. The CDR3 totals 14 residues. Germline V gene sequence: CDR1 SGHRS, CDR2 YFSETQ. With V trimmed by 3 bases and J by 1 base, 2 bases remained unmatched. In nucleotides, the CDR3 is TGCGCCAGCAGCTGGACAGGGACGAACACTGAAGCTTTCTTT. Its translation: CASSWTGTNTEAFF.

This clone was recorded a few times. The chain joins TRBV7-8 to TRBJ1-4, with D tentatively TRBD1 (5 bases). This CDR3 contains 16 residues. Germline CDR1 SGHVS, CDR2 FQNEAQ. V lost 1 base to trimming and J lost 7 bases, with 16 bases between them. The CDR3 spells CASSLGRGGNFEKLFF. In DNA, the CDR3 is TGTGCCAGCAGCTTAGGGCGTGGGGGGAACTTTGAAAAACTGTTTTTT.

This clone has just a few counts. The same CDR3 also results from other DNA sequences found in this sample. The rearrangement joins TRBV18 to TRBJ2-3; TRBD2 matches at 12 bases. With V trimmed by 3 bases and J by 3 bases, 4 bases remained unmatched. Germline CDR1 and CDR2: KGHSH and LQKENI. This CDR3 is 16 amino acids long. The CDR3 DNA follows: TGTGCCAGCTCACCCCTCGGGACTAGCGGGACAGATACGCAGTATTTT. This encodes CASSPLGTSGTDTQYF.

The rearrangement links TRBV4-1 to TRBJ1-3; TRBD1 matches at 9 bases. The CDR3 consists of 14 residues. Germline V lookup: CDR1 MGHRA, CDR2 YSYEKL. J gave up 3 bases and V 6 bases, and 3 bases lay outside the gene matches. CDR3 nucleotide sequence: TGCGCCAGCAGTCGGGACAGGGATGGAAACACCATATATTTT. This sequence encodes CASSRDRDGNTIYF.

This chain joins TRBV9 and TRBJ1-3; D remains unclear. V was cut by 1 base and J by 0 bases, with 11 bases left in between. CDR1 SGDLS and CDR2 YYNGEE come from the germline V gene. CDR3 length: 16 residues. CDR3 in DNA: TGTGCCAGCAGCGTAAGTCCCCTAAGCTCTGGAAACACCATATATTTT. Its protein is CASSVSPLSSGNTIYF.

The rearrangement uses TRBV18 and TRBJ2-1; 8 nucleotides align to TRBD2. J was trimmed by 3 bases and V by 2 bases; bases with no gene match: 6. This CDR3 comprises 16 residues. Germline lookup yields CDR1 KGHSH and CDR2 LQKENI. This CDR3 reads CASSPRASGHYNEQFF. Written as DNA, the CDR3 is TGTGCCAGCTCACCAAGGGCTAGCGGGCACTACAATGAGCAGTTCTTC. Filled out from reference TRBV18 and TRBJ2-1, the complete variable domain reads NAGVMQNPRHLVRRRGQEARLRCSPMKGHSHVYWYRQLPEEGLKFMVYLQKENIIDESGMPKERFSAEFPKEGPSILRIQQVVRGDSAAYFCASSPRASGHYNEQFFGPGTRLTVL.

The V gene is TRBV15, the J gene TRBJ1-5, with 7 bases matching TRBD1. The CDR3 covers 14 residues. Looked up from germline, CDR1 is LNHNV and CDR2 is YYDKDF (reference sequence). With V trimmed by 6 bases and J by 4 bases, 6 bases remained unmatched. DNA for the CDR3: TGTGCCACCAGTGACAGGGCTAAGAATCAGCCCCAGCATTTT. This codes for CATSDRAKNQPQHF.